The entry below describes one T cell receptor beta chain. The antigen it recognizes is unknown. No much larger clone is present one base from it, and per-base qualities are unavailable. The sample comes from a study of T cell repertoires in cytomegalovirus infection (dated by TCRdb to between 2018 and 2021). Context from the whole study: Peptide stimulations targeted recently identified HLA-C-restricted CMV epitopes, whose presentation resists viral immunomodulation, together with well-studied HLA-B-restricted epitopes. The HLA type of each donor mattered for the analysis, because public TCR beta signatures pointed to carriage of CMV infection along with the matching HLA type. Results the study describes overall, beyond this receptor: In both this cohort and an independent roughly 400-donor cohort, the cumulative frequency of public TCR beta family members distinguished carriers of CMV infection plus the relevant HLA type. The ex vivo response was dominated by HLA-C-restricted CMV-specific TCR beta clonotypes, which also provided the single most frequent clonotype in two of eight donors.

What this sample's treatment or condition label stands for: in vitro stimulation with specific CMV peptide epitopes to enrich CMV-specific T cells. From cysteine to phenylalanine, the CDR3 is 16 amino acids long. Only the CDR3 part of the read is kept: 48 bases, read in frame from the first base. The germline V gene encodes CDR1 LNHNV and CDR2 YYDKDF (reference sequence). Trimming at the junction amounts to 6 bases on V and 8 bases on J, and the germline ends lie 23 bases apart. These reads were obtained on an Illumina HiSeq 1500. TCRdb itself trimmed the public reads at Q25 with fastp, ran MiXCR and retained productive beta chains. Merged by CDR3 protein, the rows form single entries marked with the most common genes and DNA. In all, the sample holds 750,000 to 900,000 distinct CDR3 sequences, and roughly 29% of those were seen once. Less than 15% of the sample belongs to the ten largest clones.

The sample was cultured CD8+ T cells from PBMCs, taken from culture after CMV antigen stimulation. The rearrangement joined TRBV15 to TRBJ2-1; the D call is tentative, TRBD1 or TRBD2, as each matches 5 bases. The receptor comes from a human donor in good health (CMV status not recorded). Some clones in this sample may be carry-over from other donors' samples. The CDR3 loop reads CATSENRDGVVDEQFF. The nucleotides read TGTGCCACCAGTGAAAACCGGGACGGAGTCGTCGATGAGCAGTTCTTC.